This is a list of T cell receptor beta chains from one sample in a study of response to subunit inactivated influenza vaccine. TCRdb re-called the RT-PCR reads with MiXCR, one entry per CDR3 protein. Of fewer than 400,000 distinct CDR3 sequences in the sample, roughly 22% were seen once. The sequencing used PBMCs from blood, collected roughly 20 months after vaccination. These receptors originate from a man aged 45 to 70 who received an inactivated influenza vaccine. Both conserved end residues are part of each CDR3. The order of the fields is CDR3 DNA, CDR3 protein, J gene, D gene, V gene, clone size. D genes are given only for firm matches. Where a row states a size, it is once, few, many or the class of an expanded clone; other rows omit it.

TGTGCCAGCAGCCATGGGCCCTACAGGGACAATGAGCAGTTCTTC | CASSHGPYRDNEQFF | TRBJ2-1 | - | TRBV7-9 | few
TGTGCCAGCAGCTCCGGACAGGGGATGTCTTCTAGCTATGGCTACACCTTC | CASSSGQGMSSSYGYTF | TRBJ1-2 | TRBD1 | TRBV27 | few
TGTGCCATCAGTGAAAGACAGGTTGGGCAGTTCTTC | CAISERQVGQFF | TRBJ2-1 | - | TRBV10-3 | -
TGTGCCAGCAGTGATCCCCGCGGGGCGGGTGAAAAACTGTTTTTT | CASSDPRGAGEKLFF | TRBJ1-4 | - | TRBV6-4 | few
TGCAGCGTCGGGACAGGGATCTATGGCTACACCTTC | CSVGTGIYGYTF | TRBJ1-2 | TRBD1 | TRBV29-1 | -
TGTGCCAGCAGCCAATGGACAGAATCCACAGATACGCAGTATTTT | CASSQWTESTDTQYF | TRBJ2-3 | - | TRBV3-1 | -
TGTGCCAGCAGCTTGCCTACCAGGGGGGTAAATCAGCCCCAGCATTTT | CASSLPTRGVNQPQHF | TRBJ1-5 | TRBD1 | TRBV7-2 | many
TGTGCCAGCAGTGTCTTGGGACCTACGAATGAGCAGTTCTTC | CASSVLGPTNEQFF | TRBJ2-1 | - | TRBV28 | -
TGCGCCAGCAGCTTGGGGACTAGTCCCAATGAGCAGTTCTTC | CASSLGTSPNEQFF | TRBJ2-1 | TRBD2 | TRBV5-1 | -
TGCGCCAGCAGCCCCCTTGGACAGGGGGTCACCGGGGAGCTGTTTTTT | CASSPLGQGVTGELFF | TRBJ2-2 | TRBD1 | TRBV5-1 | -
TGCAGTGCTAGCAAGGGCCGACTTCAGAACACTGAAGCTTTCTTT | CSASKGRLQNTEAFF | TRBJ1-1 | - | TRBV20-1 | -
TGTGCCAGCAGCTTCAGGGACCGAGGAAACACCATATATTTT | CASSFRDRGNTIYF | TRBJ1-3 | - | TRBV5-5 | few
TGTGCCAGCTCACGCCAGGGGGCGGACACCGGGGAGCTGTTTTTT | CASSRQGADTGELFF | TRBJ2-2 | TRBD1 | TRBV18 | -
TGTGCCAGCAGTTTACTAGCGGGAGGGCCTATGAATGAGCAGTTCTTC | CASSLLAGGPMNEQFF | TRBJ2-1 | TRBD2 | TRBV27 | -
TGTGCCACCAGCAGTAACCAAATGAACACTGAAGCTTTCTTT | CATSSNQMNTEAFF | TRBJ1-1 | - | TRBV15 | -
TGTGCCAGCAGCGTAGAACCGGGATCCCAGTTCTTC | CASSVEPGSQFF | TRBJ2-1 | - | TRBV9 | few
TGCAGTGCTCGCGAACAGGATGATCAGCCCCAGCATTTT | CSAREQDDQPQHF | TRBJ1-5 | - | TRBV20-1 | few
TGTGCCAGCAGTTACTCGGGCGGGGCTAGCTCCTACAATGAGCAGTTCTTC | CASSYSGGASSYNEQFF | TRBJ2-1 | - | TRBV6-2/TRBV6-3 | few
TGTGCCAGCAGCTTGGATAGGTTCGAGCAGTACTTC | CASSLDRFEQYF | TRBJ2-7 | - | TRBV5-5 | few
TGCAGTGCAAATATTCGACGGGGATCCACAGATACGCAGTATTTT | CSANIRRGSTDTQYF | TRBJ2-3 | - | TRBV20-1 | once
TGTGCCAGCAGCCAAGATCACCTCCTGGTGAACACTGAAGCTTTCTTT | CASSQDHLLVNTEAFF | TRBJ1-1 | - | TRBV3-1 | few
TGTGCCAGCAGCATGGACAGGGTTAATCAGCCCCAGCATTTT | CASSMDRVNQPQHF | TRBJ1-5 | TRBD1 | TRBV5-5 | -
TGCAGTGCTATGTTTAACACTGAAGCTTTCTTT | CSAMFNTEAFF | TRBJ1-1 | - | TRBV20-1 | -
TGTGCCAGTAGTATGATAGGAATCGAAGAGACCCAGTACTTC | CASSMIGIEETQYF | TRBJ2-5 | - | TRBV19 | -
TGTGCCAGCAGTGAATTATGGACAGGTGGGGCAGATACGCAGTATTTT | CASSELWTGGADTQYF | TRBJ2-3 | TRBD1 | TRBV25-1 | -
TGTGCCAGCAGCCAAGGGTGGGATCGAGAGACCCAGTACTTC | CASSQGWDRETQYF | TRBJ2-5 | - | TRBV4-2 | few
TGTGCCAGCAGCGAGACCGGGACTGCGATTTACGAGCAGTACTTC | CASSETGTAIYEQYF | TRBJ2-7 | - | TRBV28 | few
TGTGCCAGCAGCTTATTACAGGGCAGCAACACCTTC | CASSLLQGSNTF | TRBJ1-2 | - | TRBV7-9 | many
TGTGCCAGCAGCTTAAATCCAAATCAGCCCCAGCATTTT | CASSLNPNQPQHF | TRBJ1-5 | - | TRBV2 | many
TGTGCCAGCACCATAGGGCGGGGAAATGAGCAGTTCTTC | CASTIGRGNEQFF | TRBJ2-1 | - | TRBV12-3/TRBV12-4 | few
TGTGCCAGCAGTTTATGGGCCCGGCAGAGGGGTCCCTATGGCTACACCTTC | CASSLWARQRGPYGYTF | TRBJ1-2 | - | TRBV28 | -
TGTGCCAGCAGCTATAACAGGCGTCGAGCCTATGGCTACACCTTC | CASSYNRRRAYGYTF | TRBJ1-2 | - | TRBV6-2/TRBV6-3 | few
TGCGCCAGCAGCCCAGGGGTGGGACAGGGCGTCAATCAGCCCCAGCATTTT | CASSPGVGQGVNQPQHF | TRBJ1-5 | TRBD1 | TRBV4-3 | -
TGCGCCAGCAGCCAAGCCCACGGGGCTGGCTACACCTTC | CASSQAHGAGYTF | TRBJ1-2 | - | TRBV4-3 | many
TGTGCCAGCAGTTTCGGGCCACTTTACACTGAAGCTTTCTTT | CASSFGPLYTEAFF | TRBJ1-1 | - | TRBV12-3/TRBV12-4 | few
TGTGCCAGCAGCGGCCGGATTAATGAAAAACTGTTTTTT | CASSGRINEKLFF | TRBJ1-4 | - | TRBV7-9 | many
TGTGCCAGCTCACCCCCCCAAATCGGGACAACAAACACCGGGGAGCTGTTTTTT | CASSPPQIGTTNTGELFF | TRBJ2-2 | - | TRBV18 | -
TGTGCCAGCAGCATAAATATCCTAGCTTTCTCAGAGCAGTTCTTC | CASSINILAFSEQFF | TRBJ2-1 | - | TRBV2 | few
TGCAGCGCAACCTATAGCGGGGGGATCTGGTTC | CSATYSGGIWF | TRBJ2-1 | TRBD2 | TRBV29-1 | -
TGTGCCACCAGTGATTCGGCCTCCGGGACAGTCTATGGCTACACCTTC | CATSDSASGTVYGYTF | TRBJ1-2 | TRBD1 | TRBV24-1 | -
TGCAGCGTTAGACTAGCGGGGGGGACTACCTCCTACAATGAGCAGTTCTTC | CSVRLAGGTTSYNEQFF | TRBJ2-1 | TRBD2 | TRBV29-1 | few
TGTGCCAGCAGCCCCCGCCTGGGAAGCTCTGGAAACACCATATATTTT | CASSPRLGSSGNTIYF | TRBJ1-3 | - | TRBV7-2 | -
TGTGCCAGCAGCCCCTGGGGAGGGATAGGGGCAACTAATGAAAAACTGTTTTTT | CASSPWGGIGATNEKLFF | TRBJ1-4 | - | TRBV11-3 | many
TGTGCCAGCAGTGAAATAAGCAGGGGGCGAACTGAAGCTTTCTTT | CASSEISRGRTEAFF | TRBJ1-1 | TRBD1 | TRBV6-1 | -
TGTGCCAGCAGCTCCTGGACAGCCCAGGGTCCCTACGAGCAGTACTTC | CASSSWTAQGPYEQYF | TRBJ2-7 | - | TRBV7-9 | -
TGCAGTGCGTCTGCGGGGGGGCCAACCGATACGCAGTATTTT | CSASAGGPTDTQYF | TRBJ2-3 | TRBD2 | TRBV20-1 | many
TGTGCCAGCAGCCAAGGGGGGGGCACAGGCAATCAGCCCCAGCATTTT | CASSQGGGTGNQPQHF | TRBJ1-5 | - | TRBV3-1 | -
TGTGCCAGCAGTCCAACAGGGGGGTCCTACAATGAGCAGTTCTTC | CASSPTGGSYNEQFF | TRBJ2-1 | TRBD1 | TRBV12-3/TRBV12-4 | many
TGTGCCAGCAGTTCCCGGGACAGCAGTTCATATGAGCAGTTCTTC | CASSSRDSSSYEQFF | TRBJ2-1 | TRBD1 | TRBV12-3/TRBV12-4 | few
TGCAGCGTTGTATTTCTTCGGGGGGCCGGCTACGAGCAGTACTTC | CSVVFLRGAGYEQYF | TRBJ2-7 | - | TRBV29-1 | few
TGCAGTGCTAGCCCCCTCGGGCCCTATCTCATGAACACTGAAGCTTTCTTT | CSASPLGPYLMNTEAFF | TRBJ1-1 | - | TRBV20-1 | few
TGTGCCAGCAGCTTAGGAGGGCGTAGCAATCAGCCCCAGCATTTT | CASSLGGRSNQPQHF | TRBJ1-5 | - | TRBV7-2 | many
TGTGCCAGCAGCTTGTCACTGGGGGGCGTAAATCAGCCCCAGCATTTT | CASSLSLGGVNQPQHF | TRBJ1-5 | - | TRBV5-8 | few
TGCAGCGTTGAAGTACAGTCCGGTGAAAAACTGTTTTTT | CSVEVQSGEKLFF | TRBJ1-4 | - | TRBV29-1 | many
TGTGCCAGCAGCTCTTGGCCCGTTGGGCTCGCTAGGGGGAGCTCCTACGAGCAGTACTTC | CASSSWPVGLARGSSYEQYF | TRBJ2-7 | - | TRBV7-1 | -
TGTGCCAGCAGCCCGGCACAGAGTACTGAAGCTTTCTTT | CASSPAQSTEAFF | TRBJ1-1 | - | TRBV7-9 | few
TGTGCCAGCAGTTACGTCACACCGGGAAACACTGAAGCTTTCTTT | CASSYVTPGNTEAFF | TRBJ1-1 | - | TRBV6-5 | -
TGTGCCAGCAGCCGTAGCGGGATCTGGGGTACAGATACGCAGTATTTT | CASSRSGIWGTDTQYF | TRBJ2-3 | TRBD2 | TRBV7-8 | once
TGTGCCAGCACCAACCGGGACAGCAACACCGGGGAGCTGTTTTTT | CASTNRDSNTGELFF | TRBJ2-2 | TRBD1 | TRBV7-9 | few